Presented here are 22 T cell receptor beta chains from one specimen sequenced in a study of blood T cell repertoires in COVID-19. This table comes from immunoSEQ multiplex PCR, and its TCRdb copy is limited to in-frame clones, with some not included. Among around 330,000 clones, about 85% were seen once, and the ten largest hold about 1.9%. The sequenced sample was PBMCs or T cells enriched from blood (not recorded which). The receptor source for this set is a woman aged 25 to 39 who had been exposed to COVID-19.

The CDR3 sequence: CASSQRPDRGGWYEQYF. As DNA, the CDR3 is TGCGCCAGCAGCCAACGTCCGGACCGGGGGGGCTGGTACGAGCAGTACTTC. The rearrangement uses TRBV4-1 and TRBJ2-7; 8 bases are a match to TRBD2. CDR3 length: 17 amino acids. Losses at the gene ends were 2 bases for V and 4 bases for J; bases not matched to a gene: 13. Germline V lookup: CDR1 MGHRA, CDR2 YSYEKL.

The chain employs TRBV5-8 and TRBJ1-2, with a weak D call TRBD1 (5 bases). Trimming stripped 1 base from V and 8 bases from J, with 15 bases between. The CDR3 consists of 14 residues. CDR1 and CDR2 (germline): SGHTS, YDEGEE. The CDR3 region has the DNA TGTGCCAGCAGCTTGATGGCCCAGGGTGAAGGCTACACCTTC. Translation gives CASSLMAQGEGYTF.

J is TRBJ1-2 and V is TRBV28; D uncertain. V lost 5 bases and J lost 0, with 10 bases in between. The germline V gene has CDR1 MDHEN and CDR2 SYDVKM. This CDR3 is 14 amino acids long. The CDR3 coding sequence is TGTGCCAGCAGTCCCACCACGGCTAACTATGGCTACACCTTC. Protein: CASSPTTANYGYTF.

The chain uses TRBV18 and TRBJ1-6, with 9 bases identical to TRBD1. Germline V gives CDR1 KGHSH, CDR2 LQKENI. Germline trimming cut 3 bases from V and 8 bases from J; bases unmatched to any gene: 5. The CDR3 totals 15 residues. CDR3 bases: TGTGCCAGCTCACCCTCCGGGACAGGGTATTCACCCCTCCACTTT. This translates into CASSPSGTGYSPLHF.

The chain employs TRBV5-1 and TRBJ2-1, with 7 bases identical to TRBD2. The CDR3 is made up of 14 amino acids. The germline V gene encodes CDR1 SGHRS and CDR2 YFSETQ. The V and J ends lost 1 base and 6 bases, in that order; junction bases with no gene match: 4. CDR3 nucleotides: TGCGCCAGCAGCTTGACTAGCGTTGGCAATGAGCAGTTCTTC. Protein sequence: CASSLTSVGNEQFF. Full variable domain (remainder filled in from reference TRBV5-1 and TRBJ2-1): KAGVTQTPRYLIKTRGQQVTLSCSPISGHRSVSWYQQTPGQGLQFLFEYFSETQRNKGNFPGRFSGRQFSNSRSEMNVSTLELGDSALYLCASSLTSVGNEQFFGPGTRLTVL.

The chain links TRBV1 to TRBJ2-7; the table assigns TRBD2, which was not confirmed against the DNA. TRBV1 is reported as a pseudogene. The CDR3 sequence is 16 residues long. Here the CDR3 DNA reads TGCACCAGCAGCCATGAGGACCGACTAGCAGGCTACGAGCAGTACTTC. It is translated as CTSSHEDRLAGYEQYF.

The rearrangement joins TRBV27 to TRBJ2-1, with D perhaps matching TRBD1 (5 bases). Germline lookup yields CDR1 MNHEY and CDR2 SMNVEV (reference sequence). The CDR3 is 16 amino acids. V lost 2 bases, J lost 3 bases, and 14 bases lay in between. The CDR3 reads CASSLKGQGYYNEQFF. In nucleotides, the CDR3 is TGTGCCAGCAGTTTAAAGGGCCAGGGATACTACAATGAGCAGTTCTTC.

This clone appeared once. The chain joins TRBV5-4 to TRBJ2-3; 9 bases are shared with TRBD1. Germline trimming cut 2 bases from V and 1 base from J; bases unmatched to any gene: 5. The CDR3 totals 16 residues. Germline loops: CDR1 SGHNT, CDR2 YYREEE (reference sequence). CDR3 in amino acids: CASSLTTGGGTDTQYF. The CDR3, as DNA: TGTGCCAGCAGCTTAACGACAGGGGGAGGCACAGATACGCAGTATTTT.

As DNA, the CDR3 is TGTGCCAGCAGCTTAGGACAGGCAGGTTACTCGGACACTGAAGCTTTCTTT. Translation gives CASSLGQAGYSDTEAFF. This chain connects TRBV7-6 to TRBJ1-1, with D possibly matching TRBD1 (6 bases). V was trimmed by 1 base and J by 3 bases, leaving 18 bases between them. Germline CDR1 SGHVS, CDR2 FNYEAQ. The CDR3 contains 17 residues.

The V and J genes are TRBV4-2 and TRBJ2-3, with 10 bases aligning to TRBD2. The V and J ends lost 2 bases and 1 base, in that order; junction bases with no gene match: 6. The CDR3 consists of 17 residues. In germline, CDR1 is LGHNA, CDR2 YNFKEQ. CDR3 in amino acids: CASSQYTGLAGTDTQYF. The CDR3 DNA is TGTGCCAGCAGCCAATATACAGGACTAGCGGGCACAGATACGCAGTATTTT.

The table lists this clone with a few counts. The J gene is TRBJ1-3, the V gene TRBV7-2; no clear D gene. The CDR3 sequence is 15 residues long. Germline V gene sequence: CDR1 SGHTA, CDR2 FQGNSA. Trimming took 3 bases from V and 0 from J, leaving 9 bases between them. Here the CDR3 DNA reads TGTGCCAGCAGCTTGACACCTTCCTCTGGAAACACCATATATTTT. Its translation: CASSLTPSSGNTIYF. Using reference TRBV7-2 and TRBJ1-3 for the parts outside the CDR3, the full variable domain is GAGVSQSPSNKVTEKGKDVELRCDPISGHTALYWYRQSLGQGLEFLIYFQGNSAPDKSGLPSDRFSAERTGGSVSTLTIQRTQQEDSAVYLCASSLTPSSGNTIYFGEGSWLTVV.

V and J are TRBV7-9 and TRBJ2-1, with 10 bases that match TRBD2. This CDR3 has 17 amino acids. The germline V gene has CDR1 SEHNR and CDR2 FQNEAQ (reference sequence). With V trimmed by 0 bases and J by 5 bases, 7 bases remained unmatched. The CDR3 region is CASSLAPSGSAHNEQFF. The CDR3 bases are TGTGCCAGCAGCTTAGCACCTAGCGGGAGTGCCCACAATGAGCAGTTCTTC. Combining the CDR3 with reference TRBV7-9 and TRBJ2-1 gives the whole variable domain DTGVSQNPRHKITKRGQNVTFRCDPISEHNRLYWYRQTLGQGPEFLTYFQNEAQLEKSRLLSDRFSAERPKGSFSTLEIQRTEQGDSAMYLCASSLAPSGSAHNEQFFGPGTRLTVL.

This chain connects TRBV7-2 to TRBJ1-1; 7 bases fit TRBD1. The J segment lost 5 bases and the V segment lost 5 bases, leaving 11 bases of the junction unmatched. This CDR3 spans 15 amino acids. CDR1 and CDR2 (germline): SGHTA, FQGNSA. CDR3 DNA sequence: TGTGCCAGCAGCCTCGACAGGGTAGGAAAAACTGAAGCTTTCTTT. This gives the protein CASSLDRVGKTEAFF.

The CDR3 loop reads CASSYIYRDRGLLNYGYTF. CDR3 in DNA: TGTGCCAGCAGCTATATATACCGGGACAGGGGGCTTCTCAACTATGGCTACACCTTC. The V and J genes are TRBV11-2 and TRBJ1-2, with 12 bases lining up with TRBD1. The CDR3 spans 19 residues. Germline V CDR1 and CDR2: SGHAT, FQNNGV. The V segment lost 4 bases and the J segment 2 bases; nucleotides outside the gene matches: 14.

Details on this clone: This sample includes further DNA sequences coding for the same CDR3. The J gene is TRBJ2-1, the V gene TRBV3-1 (or the pseudogene TRBV3-2), with TRBD2 matching over 10 bases. The V gene end was trimmed by 2 bases and the J gene end by 7 bases; junction bases not matched to a gene: 5. CDR1 is LGHDT and CDR2 is YNNKEL in the germline V gene (reference sequence). This CDR3 has 15 amino acids. Here the CDR3 reads CASSQLAGVGNEQFF. The DNA for the CDR3 is TGTGCCAGCAGCCAACTAGCGGGAGTTGGGAATGAGCAGTTCTTC.

V is TRBV2 and J is TRBJ2-3; D not certain. Germline V gene data show CDR1 as SNHLY and CDR2 as FYNNEI. Trimming stripped 6 bases from V and 1 base from J, with 5 bases between. CDR3 length: 12 residues. The CDR3 DNA reads as TGTGCCAGCAGGAGGCGCACAGATACGCAGTATTTT. It translates to CASRRRTDTQYF.

This chain joins TRBV5-1 and TRBJ2-7; 9 bases fit TRBD1. J gave up 6 bases and V 0 bases, and 10 bases lay outside the gene matches. From germline, CDR1 is SGHRS and CDR2 YFSETQ. The CDR3 is made up of 16 amino acids. CDR3 loop: CASSLGSGTGISEQYF. Written as DNA, the CDR3 is TGCGCCAGCAGCTTGGGGTCCGGGACAGGGATTTCCGAGCAGTACTTC. Full variable domain (missing parts from reference TRBV5-1 and TRBJ2-7): KAGVTQTPRYLIKTRGQQVTLSCSPISGHRSVSWYQQTPGQGLQFLFEYFSETQRNKGNFPGRFSGRQFSNSRSEMNVSTLELGDSALYLCASSLGSGTGISEQYFGPGTRLTVT.

Only one count was recorded for this clone. V and J are TRBV7-2 and TRBJ2-7; 8 bases line up with TRBD1. The V gene's germline CDR1 is SGHTA and CDR2 FQGNSA. V gave up 1 base and J gave up 1 base; unmatched junction bases: 6. There are 16 residues in the CDR3. The CDR3 region has the DNA TGTGCCAGCAGCTTAGGAGGAGGGACAGGATCCTACGAGCAGTACTTC. Translating it yields CASSLGGGTGSYEQYF.

The CDR3 DNA sequence: TGTGCCAGCAGTTACTCGTACAGGGTCGGCGAAGCTTTCTTT. Encoded protein: CASSYSYRVGEAFF. V usage is TRBV6-2 or TRBV6-3 and J usage is TRBJ1-1; tentative D call: TRBD1 (6 bases). The CDR3 covers 14 residues. Germline V lookup: CDR1 MNHEY, CDR2 SVGEGT. V lost 0 bases and J lost 8, with 13 bases in between.

The V and J genes are TRBV11-3 and TRBJ1-1, with D possibly being TRBD1 (6 bases). Germline V lookup: CDR1 SGHNT, CDR2 YENEEA. V was cut by 5 bases and J by 1 base, with 14 bases left in between. The CDR3 has 15 residues. The CDR3: CASSNEGESNTEAFF. In nucleotides, the CDR3 is TGTGCCAGCAGCAATGAGGGGGAGTCGAACACTGAAGCTTTCTTT.

The V gene is TRBV6-5, the J gene TRBJ1-1; D uncertain. The CDR3 spans 13 residues. V dropped 0 bases and J dropped 7 bases, with 9 bases sitting between them. The germline V gene encodes CDR1 MNHEY and CDR2 SVGAGI. This chain's CDR3 is CASSYSSRLEAFF. CDR3 nucleotides: TGTGCCAGCAGTTACTCGTCGCGGCTTGAAGCTTTCTTT.

V and J are TRBV3-1 (or the pseudogene TRBV3-2) and TRBJ1-5; 7 bases agree with TRBD1. J gave up 6 bases and V 4 bases, and 9 bases lay outside the gene matches. The length of the CDR3 is 15 residues. Germline V gene data show CDR1 as LGHDT and CDR2 as YNNKEL (reference sequence). CDR3 sequence reads: CASSPSDRTGQPQHF. The DNA for the CDR3 is TGTGCCAGCAGCCCATCGGACAGGACCGGTCAGCCCCAGCATTTT.